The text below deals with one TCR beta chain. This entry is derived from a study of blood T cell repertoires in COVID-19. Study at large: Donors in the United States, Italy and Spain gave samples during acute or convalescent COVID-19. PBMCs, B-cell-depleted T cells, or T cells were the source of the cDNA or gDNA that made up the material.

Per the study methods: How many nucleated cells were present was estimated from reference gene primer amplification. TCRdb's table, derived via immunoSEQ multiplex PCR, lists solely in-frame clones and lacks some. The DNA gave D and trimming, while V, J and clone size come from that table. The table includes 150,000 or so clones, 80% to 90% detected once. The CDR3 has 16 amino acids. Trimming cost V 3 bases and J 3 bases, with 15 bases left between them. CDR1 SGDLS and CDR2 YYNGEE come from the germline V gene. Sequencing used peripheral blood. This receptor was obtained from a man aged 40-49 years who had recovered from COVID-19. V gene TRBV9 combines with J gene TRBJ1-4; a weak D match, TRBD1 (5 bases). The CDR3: CASSAAIGAANEKLFF. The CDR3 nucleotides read TGTGCCAGCAGCGCAGCAATAGGGGCGGCTAATGAAAAACTGTTTTTT.